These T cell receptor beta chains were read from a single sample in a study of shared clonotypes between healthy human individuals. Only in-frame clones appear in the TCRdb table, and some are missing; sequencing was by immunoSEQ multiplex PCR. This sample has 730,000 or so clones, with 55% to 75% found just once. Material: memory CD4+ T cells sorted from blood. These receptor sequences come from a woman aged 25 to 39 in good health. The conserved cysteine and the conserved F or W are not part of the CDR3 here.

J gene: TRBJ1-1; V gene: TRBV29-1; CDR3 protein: SVEADRFSALNTEAF
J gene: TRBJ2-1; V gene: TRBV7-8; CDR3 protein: ASSTSGRGLSSYNEQF
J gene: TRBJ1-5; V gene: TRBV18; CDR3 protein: ASSPGSATSNQPQH
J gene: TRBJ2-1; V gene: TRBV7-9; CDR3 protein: ASSLGGKSSYNEQF
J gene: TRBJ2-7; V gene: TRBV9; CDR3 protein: ASSVGGTGAYEQY
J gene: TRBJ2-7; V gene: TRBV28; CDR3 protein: ASSPTLAGYEQY
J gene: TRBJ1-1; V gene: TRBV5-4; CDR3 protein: ASSLAHRGTTEAF
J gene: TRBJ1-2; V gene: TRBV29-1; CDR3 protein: SCRQGHGGYT
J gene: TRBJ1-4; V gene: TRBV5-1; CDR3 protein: ASSLDSVNEKLF
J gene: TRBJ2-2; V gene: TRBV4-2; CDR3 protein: ASSKSPGTGELF
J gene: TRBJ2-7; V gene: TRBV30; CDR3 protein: AWSVGDGWDRAYEQY
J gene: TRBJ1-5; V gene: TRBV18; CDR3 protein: ASSPTGINSNQPQH
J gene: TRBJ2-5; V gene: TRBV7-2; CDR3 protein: ASSSRLAGGPYQETQY
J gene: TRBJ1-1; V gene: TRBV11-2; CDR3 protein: ASSANRVRTEAF